This T cell receptor (beta chain) is from a study of shared clonotypes between healthy human individuals. Whole-study results and caveats: The authors expected sequencing depth to affect clonotype sharing among donors. Tissues were not sampled, only blood, and their repertoires likely differ. Clonotypes which were not shared had lower generation probabilities than clonotypes that all four donors shared.

Each cell subset's genomic DNA was divided evenly among several immunoSEQ plates. Assay used: immunoSEQ multiplex PCR; TCRdb lists only in-frame clones, some missing. The repertoire holds some 2 million clones, with roughly 94% as singletons. Selected positively for CCR7 and CD45RO-negative, naive CD8 cells excluded terminally differentiated effector memory CD45RA+ cells. A remark on this clone: Its antigen is as yet unknown.

Germline V lookup: CDR1 SGDLS, CDR2 YYNGEE. The CDR3 extends over 16 amino acids. The ends were cut back, 3 bases at V and 4 bases at J, with 19 bases in the middle. The sequenced material came from naive CD8+ T cells sorted from blood. V gene TRBV9 combines with J gene TRBJ1-1; a possible D gene is TRBD1 (6 bases). This sequence was found in a young man in good health. CDR3 amino acids: CASSASPRQDTTEAFF. Here the CDR3 DNA reads TGTGCCAGCAGCGCGAGCCCACGACAGGACACCACTGAAGCTTTCTTT.